This TCR beta chain was profiled in a study of cytomegalovirus exposure and HLA in healthy donors. Study in general: Findings of an earlier analysis included 110 million or so unique TCR beta sequences from around 180 million T cells. Findings and caveats of the study: When a later analysis compared HLA-associated TCR beta chains with equally common others, the HLA-associated chains turned out to be more clonally expanded and to have lower generation probabilities.

V trimming: 5 bases; J trimming: 1 base; junction bases outside the gene matches: 9. CDR3 length equals 17 residues. In germline, CDR1 is SGHVS, CDR2 FQNEAQ. On this clone itself: Its cognate antigen is unknown.

PCR amplification relied on 60 Vbeta primers (plus 13 Jbeta primers). The assay was immunoSEQ multiplex PCR, and TCRdb's table has in-frame clones only and misses some. The sample lists about 160,000 clones; roughly four fifths were seen once. The chain recombines TRBV7-8 with TRBJ1-3; 9 nucleotides agree with TRBD1. The sample was PBMCs. The origin of this receptor is a woman aged 40 to 50 in good health and CMV-seronegative. The CDR3 reads CASSPIPGQGSGNTIYF. The DNA of the CDR3 is TGTGCCAGCAGCCCTATCCCGGGACAGGGTTCTGGAAACACCATATATTTT.